This note documents a single T cell receptor (beta chain) sequence. Its antigen is not identified. This sample was taken from a study of T cells in narcolepsy. At the level of the study: Enrolled donors included narcolepsy type 1 or type 2 patients and healthy controls.

Study results and caveats: Healthy controls reportedly lacked the autoreactive clonotypes serially found in patients' blood. HCRT-specific and TRIB2-specific autoreactive clonotypes appeared among same-patient CSF and blood CD4+ clonotypes. No autoreactive T cell clone sequences appeared in some memory CD4+ repertoires.

The protocol was immunoSEQ multiplex PCR, while the TCRdb copy is restricted to in-frame clones and leaves out a portion. This sample has just over 40,000 clones, with approximately 88% found just once. This TCR derives from a human donor with narcolepsy. Input material: CD45RA- memory CD4+ T cells from PBMCs.

The CDR3 here is CATSRDQGSGNTIYF. The DNA for the CDR3 is TGTGCCACCAGCAGAGATCAAGGCTCTGGAAACACCATATATTTT. This chain links TRBV15 with TRBJ1-3; no definite D call. Looked up from germline, CDR1 is LNHNV and CDR2 is YYDKDF (reference sequence). The V end was cut by 0 bases, the J end by 0 bases, with 6 bases between. This CDR3 spans 15 amino acids.